This T cell receptor beta chain was obtained from a study of blood T cell repertoires in COVID-19. V gave up 7 bases and J gave up 4 bases; unmatched junction bases: 4. The CDR3 contains 13 residues. Germline V CDR1 and CDR2: SGHDN, FVKESK. Original methodology: The assay estimated nucleated cells by amplifying reference gene primers. Profiled with immunoSEQ multiplex PCR; TCRdb holds only in-frame clones, not every one. Clone size and the V and J calls come from that table; the DNA yielded D and trimming. The sample has 410,000 or so clones; approximately 90% are singletons. Seattle enrolled patients during active infection and tracked them longitudinally.

This TCR came from a woman aged 40 to 50 with COVID-19, enrolled during active disease. The material sequenced was peripheral blood. The rearrangement links TRBV14 to TRBJ2-7; 10 bases align to TRBD2. The CDR3 protein is CASKSSGSYEQYF. The CDR3 DNA follows: TGTGCCAGCAAGTCTAGCGGGAGTTACGAGCAGTACTTC.